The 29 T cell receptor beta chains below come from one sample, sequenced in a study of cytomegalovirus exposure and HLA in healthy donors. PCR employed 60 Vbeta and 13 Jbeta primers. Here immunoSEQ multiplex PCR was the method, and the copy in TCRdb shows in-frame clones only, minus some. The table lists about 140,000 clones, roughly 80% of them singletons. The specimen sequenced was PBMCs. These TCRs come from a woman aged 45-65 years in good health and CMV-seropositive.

The DNA of the CDR3 is TGTGCCTGGAGTGCAGCGGATAATTCACCCCTCCACTTT. Translating gives CAWSAADNSPLHF. The rearrangement joins TRBV30 to TRBJ1-6; D gene ambiguous. The CDR3 sequence is 13 residues long. Per germline, CDR1 GTSNPN and CDR2 SVGIG (reference sequence). V gave up 1 base and J gave up 5 bases, with 6 bases separating them.

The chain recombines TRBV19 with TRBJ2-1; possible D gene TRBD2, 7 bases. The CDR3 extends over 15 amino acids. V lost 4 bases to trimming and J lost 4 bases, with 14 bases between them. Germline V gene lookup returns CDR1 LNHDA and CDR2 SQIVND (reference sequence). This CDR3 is CASSTTGGPYNEQFF. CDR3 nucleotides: TGTGCCAGTAGTACGACCGGGGGGCCGTACAATGAGCAGTTCTTC.

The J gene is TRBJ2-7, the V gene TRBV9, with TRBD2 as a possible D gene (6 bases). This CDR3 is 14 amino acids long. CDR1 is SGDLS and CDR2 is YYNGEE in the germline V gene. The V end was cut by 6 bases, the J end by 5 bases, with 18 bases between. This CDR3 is CASTPGGLRDEQYF. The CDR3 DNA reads TGTGCCAGCACGCCCGGGGGTCTAAGAGACGAGCAGTACTTC.

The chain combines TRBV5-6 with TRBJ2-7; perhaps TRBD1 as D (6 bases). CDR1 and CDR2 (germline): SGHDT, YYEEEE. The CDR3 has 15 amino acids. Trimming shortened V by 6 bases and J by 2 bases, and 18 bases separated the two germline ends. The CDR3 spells CASTNGQYPPYEQYF. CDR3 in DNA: TGTGCCAGCACCAATGGACAGTACCCGCCCTACGAGCAGTACTTC.

CDR3 in DNA: TGTGCCAGCAGCTCGAAACAGGGGGGCCTCGATCAGCCCCAGCATTTT. Amino acid sequence: CASSSKQGGLDQPQHF. The chain is built from TRBV5-4 and TRBJ1-5, with 8 positions matching TRBD1. The V and J ends lost 3 bases and 5 bases, in that order; junction bases with no gene match: 10. The CDR3 extends over 16 amino acids. CDR1 and CDR2 (germline): SGHNT, YYREEE (reference sequence).

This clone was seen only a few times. CDR3 in amino acids: CASSLIGQGNSPLHF. Written as DNA, the CDR3 is TGTGCCAGCAGCTTGATAGGACAGGGAAATTCACCCCTCCACTTT. The rearrangement links TRBV5-4 to TRBJ1-6; 8 nucleotides agree with TRBD1. The V and J ends lost 1 base and 7 bases, in that order; junction bases with no gene match: 4. The CDR3 has 15 amino acids. Germline lookup yields CDR1 SGHNT and CDR2 YYREEE (reference sequence).

The CDR3 coding sequence is TGTGCCAGCAGTCGACAGGGCACCTCCTACGAGCAGTACTTC. It is translated as CASSRQGTSYEQYF. The chain has TRBV27 and TRBJ2-7; 7 bases agree with TRBD1. J lost 0 bases, V lost 5 bases, and 4 bases had no gene match. This CDR3 is 14 amino acids long. The germline V gene encodes CDR1 MNHEY and CDR2 SMNVEV (reference sequence).

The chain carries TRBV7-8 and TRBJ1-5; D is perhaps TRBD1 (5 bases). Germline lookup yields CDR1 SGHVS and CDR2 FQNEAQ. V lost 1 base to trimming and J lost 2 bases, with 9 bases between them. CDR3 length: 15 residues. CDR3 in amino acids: CASSLEGVGNQPQHF. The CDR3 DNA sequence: TGTGCCAGCAGCTTAGAAGGGGTTGGCAATCAGCCCCAGCATTTT.

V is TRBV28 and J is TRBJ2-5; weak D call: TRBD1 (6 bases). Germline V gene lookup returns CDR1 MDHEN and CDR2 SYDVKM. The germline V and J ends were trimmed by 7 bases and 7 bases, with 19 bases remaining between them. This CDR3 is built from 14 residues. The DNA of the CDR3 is TGTGCCAGCACCAGAATGGACGTAGGGGGGACCCAGTACTTC. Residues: CASTRMDVGGTQYF.

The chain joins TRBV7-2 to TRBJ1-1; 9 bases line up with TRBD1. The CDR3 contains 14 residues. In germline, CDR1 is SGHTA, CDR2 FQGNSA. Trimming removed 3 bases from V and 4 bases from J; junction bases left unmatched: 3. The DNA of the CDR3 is TGTGCCAGCAGCTTTCAGACAGGGGGCACTGAAGCTTTCTTT. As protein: CASSFQTGGTEAFF.

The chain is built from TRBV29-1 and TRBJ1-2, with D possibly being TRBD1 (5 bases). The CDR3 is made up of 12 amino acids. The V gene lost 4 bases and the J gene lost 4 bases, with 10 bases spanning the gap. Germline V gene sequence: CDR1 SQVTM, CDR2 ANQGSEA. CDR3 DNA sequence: TGCAGCGTTGGCCAAAGGGGCTATGGCTACACCTTC. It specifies CSVGQRGYGYTF.

The CDR3 DNA reads as TGTGCCAGCAGCTTAGAGAGACTAGCGCAAGAGACCCAGTACTTC. As protein: CASSLERLAQETQYF. This chain connects TRBV11-2 to TRBJ2-5, with 8 bases that match TRBD2. The CDR3 runs 15 residues. Germline CDR1 is SGHAT and CDR2 is FQNNGV. After removal of 0 bases from V and 2 bases from J, the junction contained 2 bases not matched to a gene.

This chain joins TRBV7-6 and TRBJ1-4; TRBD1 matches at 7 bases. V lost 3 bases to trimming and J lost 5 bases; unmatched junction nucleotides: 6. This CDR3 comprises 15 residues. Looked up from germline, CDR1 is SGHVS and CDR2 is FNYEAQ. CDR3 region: CASSFGTALNEKLFF. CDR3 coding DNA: TGTGCCAGCAGCTTTGGGACAGCCCTGAATGAAAAACTGTTTTTT.

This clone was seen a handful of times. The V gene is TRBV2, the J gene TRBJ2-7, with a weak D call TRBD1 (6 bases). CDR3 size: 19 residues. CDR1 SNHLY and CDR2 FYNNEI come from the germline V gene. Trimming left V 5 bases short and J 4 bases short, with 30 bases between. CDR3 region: CASSTGLRTLSPAWYEQYF. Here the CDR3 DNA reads TGTGCCAGCAGTACAGGGTTAAGGACGCTTTCCCCAGCCTGGTACGAGCAGTACTTC.

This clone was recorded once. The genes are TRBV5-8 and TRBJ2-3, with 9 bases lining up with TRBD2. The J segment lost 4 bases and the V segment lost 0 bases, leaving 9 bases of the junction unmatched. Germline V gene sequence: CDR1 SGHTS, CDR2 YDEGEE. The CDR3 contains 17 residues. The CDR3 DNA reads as TGTGCCAGCAGCTTGGAAGGGGCGGGGGGGGGCCCAGATACGCAGTATTTT. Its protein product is CASSLEGAGGGPDTQYF.

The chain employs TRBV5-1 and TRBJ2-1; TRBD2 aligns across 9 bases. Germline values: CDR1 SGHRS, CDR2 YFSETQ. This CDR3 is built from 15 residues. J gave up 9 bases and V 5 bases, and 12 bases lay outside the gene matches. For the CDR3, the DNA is TGCGCCAGCAGGACGGCATCTAGCGGGGAAGGTGAGCAGTTCTTC. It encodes CASRTASSGEGEQFF.

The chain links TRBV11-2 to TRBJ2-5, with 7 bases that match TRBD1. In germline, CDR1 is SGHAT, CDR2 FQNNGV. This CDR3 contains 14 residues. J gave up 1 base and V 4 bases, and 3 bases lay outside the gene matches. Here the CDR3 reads CASSYGTVQETQYF. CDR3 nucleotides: TGTGCCAGCAGCTACGGGACAGTCCAAGAGACCCAGTACTTC.

DNA for the CDR3: TGTGCCAGTAGTTCAAGACTAGCGGGGGGCTACAATGAGCAGTTCTTC. This encodes CASSSRLAGGYNEQFF. V is TRBV19 and J is TRBJ2-1; 13 bases are shared with TRBD2. The CDR3 consists of 16 residues. Trimming removed 5 bases from V and 3 bases from J; junction bases left unmatched: 4. Looked up from germline, CDR1 is LNHDA and CDR2 is SQIVND (reference sequence).

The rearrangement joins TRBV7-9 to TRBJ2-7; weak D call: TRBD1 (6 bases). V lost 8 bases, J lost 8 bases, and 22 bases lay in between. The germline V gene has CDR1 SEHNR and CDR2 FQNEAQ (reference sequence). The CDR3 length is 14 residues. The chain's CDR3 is CASASTGLILKQYF. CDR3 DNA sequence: TGTGCCAGCGCTTCGACAGGCCTTATTCTCAAGCAGTACTTC.

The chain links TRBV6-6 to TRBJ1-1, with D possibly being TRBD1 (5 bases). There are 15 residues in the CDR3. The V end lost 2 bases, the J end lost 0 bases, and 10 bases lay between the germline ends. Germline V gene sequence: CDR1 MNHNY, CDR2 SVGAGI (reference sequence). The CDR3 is CASSYAGHMNTEAFF. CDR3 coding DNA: TGTGCCAGCAGTTACGCCGGACACATGAACACTGAAGCTTTCTTT.

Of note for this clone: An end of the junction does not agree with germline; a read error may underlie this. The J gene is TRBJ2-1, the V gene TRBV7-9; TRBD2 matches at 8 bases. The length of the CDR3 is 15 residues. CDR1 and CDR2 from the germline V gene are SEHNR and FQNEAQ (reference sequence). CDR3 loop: CSSSSRGAGKDEQFF. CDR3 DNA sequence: TGTTCCAGCAGCTCGCGGGGGGCCGGAAAAGATGAGCAGTTCTTC.

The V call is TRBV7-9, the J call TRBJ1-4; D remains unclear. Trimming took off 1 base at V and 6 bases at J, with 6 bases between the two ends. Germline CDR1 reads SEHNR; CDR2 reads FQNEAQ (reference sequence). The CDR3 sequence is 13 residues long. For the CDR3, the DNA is TGTGCCAGCAGCTTAGGATTAGATGAAAAACTGTTTTTT. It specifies CASSLGLDEKLFF.

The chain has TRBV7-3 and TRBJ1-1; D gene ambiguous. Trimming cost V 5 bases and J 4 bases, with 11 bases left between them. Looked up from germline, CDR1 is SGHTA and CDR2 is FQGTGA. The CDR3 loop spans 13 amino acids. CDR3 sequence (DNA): TGTGCCAGCAGCCCCGGGTTGGGCACTGAAGCTTTCTTT. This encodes CASSPGLGTEAFF.

The CDR3 is CASSKVRGKRETQYF. The CDR3 DNA reads as TGTGCCAGCAGCAAAGTAAGAGGGAAACGTGAGACCCAGTACTTC. The chain has TRBV21-1 and TRBJ2-5; the table names TRBD2, a call not compared with the DNA. TRBV21-1 is listed as a pseudogene. CDR3 length: 15 residues.

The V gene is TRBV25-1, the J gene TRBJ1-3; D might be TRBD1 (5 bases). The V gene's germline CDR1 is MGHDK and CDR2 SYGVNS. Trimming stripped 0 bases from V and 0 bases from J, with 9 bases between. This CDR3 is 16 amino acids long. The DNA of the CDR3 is TGTGCCAGCAGTGAATATGGGGCAGCCTCTGGAAACACCATATATTTT. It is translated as CASSEYGAASGNTIYF.

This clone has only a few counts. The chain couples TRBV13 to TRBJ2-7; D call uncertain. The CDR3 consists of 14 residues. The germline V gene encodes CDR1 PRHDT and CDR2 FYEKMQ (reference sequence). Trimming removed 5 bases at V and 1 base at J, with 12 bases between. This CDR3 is CASSRRDISYEQYF. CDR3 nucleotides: TGTGCCAGCAGCCGTCGAGACATTTCCTACGAGCAGTACTTC.

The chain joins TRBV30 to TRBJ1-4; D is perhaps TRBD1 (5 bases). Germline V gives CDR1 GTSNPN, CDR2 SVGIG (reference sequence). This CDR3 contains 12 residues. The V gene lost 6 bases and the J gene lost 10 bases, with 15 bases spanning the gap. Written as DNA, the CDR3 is TGTGCCTGCAGCGGGGACCCGGGAAAACTGTTTTTT. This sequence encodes CACSGDPGKLFF. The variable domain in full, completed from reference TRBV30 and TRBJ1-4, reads SQTIHQWPATLVQPVGSPLSLECTVEGTSNPNLYWYRQAAGRGLQLLFYSVGIGQISSEVPQNLSASRPQDRQFILSSKKLLLSDSGFYLCACSGDPGKLFFGSGTQLSVL.

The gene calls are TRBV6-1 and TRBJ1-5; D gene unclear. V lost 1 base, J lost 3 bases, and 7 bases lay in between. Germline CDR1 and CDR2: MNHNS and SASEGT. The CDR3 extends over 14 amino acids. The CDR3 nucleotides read TGTGCCAGCAGTGAAGGGGCAGCCAATCAGCCCCAGCATTTT. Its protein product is CASSEGAANQPQHF.

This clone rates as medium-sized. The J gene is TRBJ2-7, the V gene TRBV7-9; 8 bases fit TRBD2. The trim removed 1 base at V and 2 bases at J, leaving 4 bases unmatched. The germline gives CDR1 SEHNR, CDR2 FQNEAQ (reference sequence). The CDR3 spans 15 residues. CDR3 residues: CASSLEIAGTYEQYF. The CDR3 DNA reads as TGTGCCAGCAGCTTAGAAATAGCGGGGACCTACGAGCAGTACTTC.